These 32 T cell receptor beta chains share one sample of origin, sequenced in a study of T cell responses to AZD1222 COVID-19 vaccine listed by TCRdb under 2021. Libraries were made using the immunoSEQ multiplex PCR assay. Entries here come from immuneACCESS through TCRdb and include only in-frame sequences with V and J called. Some clones fail to appear in such tables; in the studies checked, an unresolved V gene covers under half of the shortfall, and the cause of the remainder is unknown. The sample table lists about 180,000 clones, about 87% of them with a count of one. The biggest ten clones account for approximately 4.2% of the sample. The time point label on this specimen signifies: about 28 days (+/-7) after the second vaccine dose. What this sample's treatment or condition label stands for: meningococcal conjugate vaccine given as trial control. This material consisted of peripheral blood, taken 28 days after the second dose of the MenACWY control vaccine. The source of these receptors is an adult who received the MenACWY meningococcal vaccine as a control.

The chain combines TRBV5-1 with TRBJ1-4; D possibly corresponds to TRBD1 (6 bases). The CDR3 runs 16 residues. Germline CDR1 and CDR2: SGHRS and YFSETQ. Trimming left V 3 bases short and J 3 bases short, with 15 bases between. CDR3 residues: CASSSGTSLANEKLFF. CDR3 DNA: TGCGCCAGCAGCTCAGGGACATCTTTGGCTAATGAAAAACTGTTTTTT.

This chain uses TRBV2 with TRBJ2-2; D is possibly TRBD2 (5 bases). This CDR3 region has 14 residues. V gave up 8 bases and J gave up 6 bases, with 16 bases separating them. CDR1 is SNHLY and CDR2 is FYNNEI in the germline V gene. CDR3: CASGERVLPGELFF. CDR3 nucleotide sequence: TGTGCCAGCGGGGAGCGAGTACTCCCCGGGGAGCTGTTTTTT. Based on the CDR3 plus reference TRBV2 and TRBJ2-2, the full variable domain is EPEVTQTPSHQVTQMGQEVILRCVPISNHLYFYWYRQILGQKVEFLVSFYNNEISEKSEIFDDQFSVERPDGSNFTLKIRSTKLEDSAMYFCASGERVLPGELFFGEGSRLTVL.

This clone was recorded once. The rearrangement uses TRBV30 and TRBJ1-2; D not resolved. In germline, CDR1 is GTSNPN, CDR2 SVGIG (reference sequence). V lost 0 bases and J 1 base, leaving 6 bases between the germline ends. The CDR3 extends over 13 amino acids. Here the CDR3 reads CAWSVMINYGYTF. DNA for the CDR3: TGTGCCTGGAGTGTGATGATTAACTATGGCTACACCTTC.

This clone was counted between two and nine times. The chain is built from TRBV7-2 and TRBJ1-5; 7 bases line up with TRBD1. V lost 8 bases to trimming and J lost 5 bases; unmatched junction nucleotides: 9. Germline values: CDR1 SGHTA, CDR2 FQGNSA. This CDR3 comprises 14 residues. CDR3 DNA sequence: TGTGCCAGCTCGCCGACAGGGAGGTATCAGCCCCAGCATTTT. Translation gives CASSPTGRYQPQHF.

The rearrangement uses TRBV18 and TRBJ1-1; D uncertain. The V end was cut by 1 base, the J end by 6 bases, with 12 bases between. Germline CDR1 reads KGHSH; CDR2 reads LQKENI. This CDR3 contains 14 residues. The CDR3 here is CASSPQRGSAEAFF. CDR3 DNA sequence: TGTGCCAGCTCACCACAGCGGGGTAGCGCTGAAGCTTTCTTT. The whole variable domain, remainder taken from reference TRBV18 and TRBJ1-1, is NAGVMQNPRHLVRRRGQEARLRCSPMKGHSHVYWYRQLPEEGLKFMVYLQKENIIDESGMPKERFSAEFPKEGPSILRIQQVVRGDSAAYFCASSPQRGSAEAFFGQGTRLTVV.

The genes are TRBV7-2 and TRBJ2-5; TRBD2 might be the D (5 bases). Germline CDR1 and CDR2: SGHTA and FQGNSA. Trimming left V 6 bases short and J 5 bases short, with 13 bases between. The CDR3 runs to 13 residues. The CDR3 is CASRRLGMETQYF. In DNA, the CDR3 is TGTGCCAGCAGACGGCTCGGGATGGAGACCCAGTACTTC.

The CDR3 here is CSARAGLEQFF. Here the CDR3 DNA reads TGCAGTGCTAGAGCGGGACTAGAGCAGTTCTTC. This chain connects TRBV20-1 to TRBJ2-1, with TRBD2 matching 7 bases. Germline lookup yields CDR1 DFQATT and CDR2 SNEGSKA (reference sequence). V trimming: 1 base; J trimming: 10 bases; junction bases outside the gene matches: 1. CDR3 length: 11 residues.

CDR3 region: CASSQVRASGSGEQYF. CDR3 in DNA: TGCGCCAGCAGCCAAGTTCGGGCTAGCGGTTCGGGGGAGCAGTACTTC. The rearrangement uses TRBV4-1 and TRBJ2-7, with 7 bases identical to TRBD2. The ends lost 1 base at V and 7 bases at J; junction bases unmatched: 13. CDR1 is MGHRA and CDR2 is YSYEKL in the germline V gene. CDR3 length: 16 amino acids.

This clone is a singleton in its sample. The chain has TRBV12-3 or TRBV12-4 and TRBJ2-5, with D possibly being TRBD2 (5 bases). This CDR3 comprises 12 residues. The V and J ends lost 2 bases and 5 bases respectively, with 6 bases between them. The CDR3 loop is CASSLTGETQYF. For the CDR3, the DNA is TGTGCCAGCAGTTTAACGGGGGAGACCCAGTACTTC.

The rearrangement links TRBV5-1 to TRBJ1-5, with D maybe TRBD1 (5 bases). Germline V gives CDR1 SGHRS, CDR2 YFSETQ. The CDR3 sequence is 14 residues long. Trimming took off 0 bases at V and 4 bases at J, with 8 bases between the two ends. In DNA, the CDR3 is TGCGCCAGCAGCTTGGGGGGACCTAATCAGCCCCAGCATTTT. This gives the protein CASSLGGPNQPQHF.

As DNA, the CDR3 is TGCGCCAGCAGCGGGACTACCCCTACGAATGAGCAGTTCTTC. This codes for CASSGTTPTNEQFF. V usage is TRBV10-1 and J usage is TRBJ2-1; 7 bases line up with TRBD2. Trimming at V came to 6 bases and at J to 7 bases, leaving 9 bases not matched to a gene. Per the germline V gene, CDR1 is WNHNN and CDR2 is SYGVQD (reference sequence). This CDR3 comprises 14 residues.

V gene TRBV28 combines with J gene TRBJ1-2; a possible D gene is TRBD1 (6 bases). The V end lost 1 base, the J end lost 6 bases, and 9 bases lay between the germline ends. The CDR3 covers 13 residues. Germline V gives CDR1 MDHEN, CDR2 SYDVKM. CDR3 coding DNA: TGTGCCAGCAGTTTATACAGGGTGGATGGCTACACCTTC. Residues: CASSLYRVDGYTF.

This clone was seen once. This chain uses TRBV19 with TRBJ1-1; no firm D call. This CDR3 is 14 amino acids long. CDR1 LNHDA and CDR2 SQIVND come from the germline V gene (reference sequence). V was pared by 1 base and J by 1 base, with 7 bases between. CDR3 sequence reads: CASSIGTANTEAFF. The CDR3 coding sequence is TGTGCCAGTAGTATAGGAACCGCGAACACTGAAGCTTTCTTT.

The count of this clone is one. The chain couples TRBV7-2 to TRBJ1-2, with D hard to call. The germline V gene encodes CDR1 SGHTA and CDR2 FQGNSA. V lost 3 bases to trimming and J lost 5 bases, with 10 bases between them. The CDR3 has 13 amino acids. CDR3 nucleotide sequence: TGTGCCAGCAGCTTGCAGAGGGAATATGGCTACACCTTC. Its translation is CASSLQREYGYTF. The complete variable domain, with remaining parts taken from reference TRBV7-2 and TRBJ1-2, reads GAGVSQSPSNKVTEKGKDVELRCDPISGHTALYWYRQSLGQGLEFLIYFQGNSAPDKSGLPSDRFSAERTGGSVSTLTIQRTQQEDSAVYLCASSLQREYGYTFGSGTRLTVV.

CDR3 amino acids: CASSADRSYGYTF. DNA of the CDR3: TGTGCCAGCTCGGCTGACAGGAGCTATGGCTACACCTTC. V is TRBV18 and J is TRBJ1-2; a possible D gene is TRBD1 (6 bases). Trimming took 6 bases from V and 4 from J, leaving 12 bases between them. The CDR3 extends over 13 amino acids. CDR1 is KGHSH and CDR2 is LQKENI in the germline V gene.

V gene TRBV19 combines with J gene TRBJ2-1, with 8 bases fitting TRBD2. The CDR3 is made up of 16 amino acids. CDR1 is LNHDA, CDR2 SQIVND, per germline (reference sequence). V dropped 10 bases and J dropped 6; count of bases not matched to a gene: 17. The CDR3 DNA sequence: TGTGCCATTTTTCTAGCGGGTCTATTGGAGCGCAATGAGCAGTTCTTC. Its protein is CAIFLAGLLERNEQFF.

This rearrangement joins TRBV5-4 to TRBJ2-1, with TRBD2 identical over 7 bases. Trimming at V came to 4 bases and at J to 5 bases, leaving 3 bases not matched to a gene. This CDR3 comprises 13 residues. From germline, CDR1 is SGHNT and CDR2 YYREEE (reference sequence). The CDR3 nucleotides are TGTGCCAGCAGCGAGGGGACTAACAATGAGCAGTTCTTC. It is translated as CASSEGTNNEQFF.

This chain uses TRBV27 with TRBJ1-5; tentatively, D is TRBD1 (5 bases). Trimming left V 8 bases short and J 4 bases short, with 6 bases between. Germline CDR1 is MNHEY and CDR2 is SMNVEV (reference sequence). This CDR3 region has 11 residues. CDR3 in amino acids: CASGGNQPQHF. The CDR3 coding sequence is TGTGCCAGCGGGGGTAATCAGCCCCAGCATTTT.

This clone turned up a few times. The V and J genes are TRBV6-1 and TRBJ1-1; 8 nucleotides agree with TRBD1. The CDR3 length is 14 residues. Germline V CDR1 and CDR2: MNHNS, SASEGT. Trimming removed 3 bases from V and 6 bases from J; junction bases left unmatched: 6. This CDR3 reads CASSDGQGNPEAFF. In nucleotides, the CDR3 is TGTGCCAGCAGTGACGGACAGGGCAATCCTGAAGCTTTCTTT.

This chain uses TRBV11-2 with TRBJ1-1; no firm D call. Germline V gene sequence: CDR1 SGHAT, CDR2 FQNNGV. The CDR3 covers 13 residues. Trimming took 1 base from V and 5 from J, leaving 8 bases between them. CDR3 protein: CASSLVGSTEAFF. CDR3 nucleotide sequence: TGTGCCAGCAGCTTAGTGGGGAGTACTGAAGCTTTCTTT.

The chain has TRBV21-1 and TRBJ2-1; the tabulated D call, TRBD2, remains unverified against the DNA. TRBV21-1 is assigned pseudogene status. The CDR3 covers 8 residues. In DNA, the CDR3 is TGTATCCTCCATGAGCAGTTCTTC. Translation: CILHEQFF.

The chain links TRBV24-1 to TRBJ2-3; 8 bases agree with TRBD1. The germline V gene encodes CDR1 KGHDR and CDR2 SFDVKD. The CDR3 has 16 residues. The V segment lost 2 bases and the J segment 2 bases; nucleotides outside the gene matches: 5. The CDR3 nucleotides are TGTGCCACCAGTGATTCGACAGGGGCCTTCACAGATACGCAGTATTTT. It is translated as CATSDSTGAFTDTQYF.

The V call is TRBV10-3, the J call TRBJ2-3, with 9 bases identical to TRBD2. The CDR3 is 15 residues long. Germline V gene lookup returns CDR1 ENHRY and CDR2 SYGVKD. After removal of 7 bases from V and 5 bases from J, the junction contained 10 bases not matched to a gene. The DNA for the CDR3 is TGTGCCATCAAGCCGAGGACTAGCGCCCGAGATACGCAGTATTTT. Protein: CAIKPRTSARDTQYF.

The chain combines TRBV5-4 with TRBJ2-2; TRBD2 agrees at 11 bases. The germline V gene has CDR1 SGHNT and CDR2 YYREEE (reference sequence). CDR3 length: 19 amino acids. V was pared by 5 bases and J by 5 bases, with 17 bases of the junction left unmatched. CDR3 bases: TGTGCCAGCAGTCCCCCGCTAGGATTAGCGGGAGGGCGGACCGGGGAGCTGTTTTTT. It codes for CASSPPLGLAGGRTGELFF.

This clone is medium-sized by share. This sequence joins TRBV11-3 and TRBJ2-3; 10 bases fit TRBD1. Germline CDR1 SGHNT, CDR2 YENEEA. J was trimmed by 4 bases and V by 5 bases; bases with no gene match: 9. The CDR3 length is 16 residues. CDR3 region: CASSPGQGVPSDTQYF. For the CDR3, the DNA is TGTGCCAGCAGCCCAGGACAGGGGGTCCCGTCAGATACGCAGTATTTT.

The V and J genes are TRBV7-2 and TRBJ1-2; possibly TRBD1 for D (5 bases). This CDR3 has 14 residues. The V gene's germline CDR1 is SGHTA and CDR2 FQGNSA. Trimming cost V 1 base and J 3 bases, with 9 bases left between them. This CDR3 reads CASSLGGGDYGYTF. The DNA for the CDR3 is TGTGCCAGCAGCTTAGGAGGAGGGGACTATGGCTACACCTTC.

This clone was picked up a small number of times. J is TRBJ2-4 and V is TRBV24-1, with D tentatively TRBD1 (5 bases). V lost 4 bases and J lost 10, with 16 bases in between. CDR3 length equals 14 residues. Germline CDR1 is KGHDR and CDR2 is SFDVKD. The CDR3 spells CATSDREGYGIQYF. CDR3 coding DNA: TGTGCCACCAGTGACAGGGAAGGCTATGGGATTCAGTACTTC.

The genes are TRBV6-5 and TRBJ1-1; D not resolved. Germline V gene lookup returns CDR1 MNHEY and CDR2 SVGAGI. The V end was cut by 5 bases, the J end by 0 bases, with 7 bases between. CDR3 length: 13 residues. This CDR3 reads CASSNNMNTEAFF. The CDR3 coding sequence is TGTGCCAGCAGTAACAACATGAACACTGAAGCTTTCTTT.

The V gene is TRBV18, the J gene TRBJ2-2, with D possibly being TRBD2 (6 bases). This CDR3 is built from 17 residues. V lost 3 bases, J lost 7 bases, and 21 bases lay in between. Germline V gene lookup returns CDR1 KGHSH and CDR2 LQKENI. In DNA form, the CDR3 reads TGTGCCAGCTCACCGCGGGACTTGGGCCCTAATATCGGGGAGCTGTTTTTT. Protein product: CASSPRDLGPNIGELFF.

This rearrangement joins TRBV5-4 to TRBJ2-2, with D perhaps TRBD2 (5 bases). V was pared by 0 bases and J by 1 base, with 7 bases between. The length of the CDR3 is 15 residues. The germline CDR1 and CDR2 sequences are SGHNT and YYREEE (reference sequence). CDR3 nucleotide sequence: TGTGCCAGCAGCTTGGATGGGAGGAACACCGGGGAGCTGTTTTTT. The encoded protein is CASSLDGRNTGELFF.

The rearrangement joins TRBV5-6 to TRBJ1-1; D gene ambiguous. Germline lookup yields CDR1 SGHDT and CDR2 YYEEEE. This CDR3 region has 17 residues. V dropped 3 bases and J dropped 0 bases, with 18 bases sitting between them. The CDR3 reads CASSSGKHSLMNTEAFF. The DNA for the CDR3 is TGTGCCAGCAGCTCGGGGAAACACTCTCTGATGAACACTGAAGCTTTCTTT.

This rearrangement joins TRBV27 to TRBJ1-3; D is undetermined. Germline loops: CDR1 MNHEY, CDR2 SMNVEV (reference sequence). The CDR3 is 16 residues long. Trimming removed 6 bases from V and 0 bases from J, with 15 bases in between. The CDR3 nucleotides read TGTGCCAGCAGGCGAGGAGGTTACTACTCTGGAAACACCATATATTTT. It specifies CASRRGGYYSGNTIYF.